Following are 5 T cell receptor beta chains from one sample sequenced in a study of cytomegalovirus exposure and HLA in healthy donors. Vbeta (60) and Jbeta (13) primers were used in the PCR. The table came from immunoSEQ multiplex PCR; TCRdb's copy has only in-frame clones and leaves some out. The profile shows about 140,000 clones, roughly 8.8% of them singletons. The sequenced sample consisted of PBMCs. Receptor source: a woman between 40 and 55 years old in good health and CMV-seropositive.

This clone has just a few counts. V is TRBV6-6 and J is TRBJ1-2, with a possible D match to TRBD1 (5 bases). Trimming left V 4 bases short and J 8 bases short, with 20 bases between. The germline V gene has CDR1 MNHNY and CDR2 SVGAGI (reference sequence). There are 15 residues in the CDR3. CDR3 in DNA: TGTGCCAGCAGTTCTGGGGCCACTGGCGTAAGCGGCTACACCTTC. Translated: CASSSGATGVSGYTF.

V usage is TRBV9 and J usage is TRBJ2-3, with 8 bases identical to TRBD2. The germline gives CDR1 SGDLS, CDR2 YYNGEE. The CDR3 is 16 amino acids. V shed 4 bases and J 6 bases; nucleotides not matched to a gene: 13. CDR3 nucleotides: TGTGCCAGCAGCTTTAGCCCCTCGGGGGGGTCGGATACGCAGTATTTT. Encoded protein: CASSFSPSGGSDTQYF.

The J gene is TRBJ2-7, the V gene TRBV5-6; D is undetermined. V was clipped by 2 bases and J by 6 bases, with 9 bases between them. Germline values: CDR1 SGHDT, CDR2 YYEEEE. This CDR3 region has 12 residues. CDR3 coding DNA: TGTGCCAGCAGCTTTCGCAGAGGCGAGCAGTACTTC. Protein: CASSFRRGEQYF.

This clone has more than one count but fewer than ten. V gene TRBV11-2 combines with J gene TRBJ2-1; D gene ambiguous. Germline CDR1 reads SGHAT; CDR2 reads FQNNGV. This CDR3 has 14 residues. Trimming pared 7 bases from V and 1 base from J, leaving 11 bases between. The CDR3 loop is CASTLSQSYNEQFF. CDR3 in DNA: TGTGCCAGCACCCTGAGCCAATCCTACAATGAGCAGTTCTTC.

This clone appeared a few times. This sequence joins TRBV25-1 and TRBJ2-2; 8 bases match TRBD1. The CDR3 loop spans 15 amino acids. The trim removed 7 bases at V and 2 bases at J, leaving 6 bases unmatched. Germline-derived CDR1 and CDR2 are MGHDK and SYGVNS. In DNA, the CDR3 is TGTGCCAGCACTTGGCAGGGGGCAAACACCGGGGAGCTGTTTTTT. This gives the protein CASTWQGANTGELFF.